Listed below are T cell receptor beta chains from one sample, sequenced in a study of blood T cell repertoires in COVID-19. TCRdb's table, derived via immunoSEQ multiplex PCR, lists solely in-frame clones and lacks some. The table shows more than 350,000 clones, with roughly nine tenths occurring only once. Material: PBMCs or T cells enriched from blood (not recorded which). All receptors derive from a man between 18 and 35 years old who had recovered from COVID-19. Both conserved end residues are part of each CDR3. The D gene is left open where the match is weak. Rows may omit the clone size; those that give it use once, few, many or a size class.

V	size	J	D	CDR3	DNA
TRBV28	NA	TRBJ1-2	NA	CASSLIFRDNYGYTF	TGTGCCAGCAGCCTTATTTTCCGAGACAATTATGGCTACACCTTC
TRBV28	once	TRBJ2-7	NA	CASSPDSYSYEQYF	TGTGCCAGCAGCCCGGACAGTTACTCCTACGAGCAGTACTTC
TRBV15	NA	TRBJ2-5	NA	CATSVGGLQETQYF	TGTGCCACCAGCGTGGGGGGGCTACAAGAGACCCAGTACTTC
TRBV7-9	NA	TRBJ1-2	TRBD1	CASSSDRQGNYGYTF	TGTGCCAGCAGCTCCGACCGACAGGGTAACTATGGCTACACCTTC
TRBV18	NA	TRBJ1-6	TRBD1	CASSDRVYPPLHF	TGTGCCAGCTCGGACAGGGTTTATCCACCCCTCCACTTT
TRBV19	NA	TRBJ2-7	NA	CASSTTGSYEQYF	TGTGCCAGTAGCACGACAGGCTCCTACGAGCAGTACTTC
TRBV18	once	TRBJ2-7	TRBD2	CASSPPSGRFEQYF	TGTGCCAGCTCACCACCAAGCGGGAGGTTCGAGCAGTACTTC
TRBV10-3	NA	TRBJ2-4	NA	CAISAEPRVAKNIQYF	TGTGCCATCAGCGCGGAACCTCGGGTGGCCAAAAACATTCAGTACTTC
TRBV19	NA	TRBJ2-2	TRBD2	CASMTLAGSTGELFF	TGTGCCAGTATGACACTAGCGGGAAGCACCGGGGAGCTGTTTTTT
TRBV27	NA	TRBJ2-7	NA	CASGLGPYEQYF	TGTGCCAGCGGCTTGGGGCCCTACGAGCAGTACTTC
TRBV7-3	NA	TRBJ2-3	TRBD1	CASSPNRGRADTQYF	TGTGCCAGCAGCCCAAACAGGGGGCGGGCAGATACGCAGTATTTT
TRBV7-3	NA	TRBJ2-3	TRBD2	CASSLIGTSGGDPDTQYF	TGTGCCAGCAGCTTAATTGGGACTAGCGGGGGGGACCCAGATACGCAGTATTTT
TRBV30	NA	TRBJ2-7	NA	CAWSLSGLEQYF	TGTGCCTGGAGTTTATCTGGCCTCGAGCAGTACTTC
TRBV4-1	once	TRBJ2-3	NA	CASSQEASAGPPDTQYF	TGCGCCAGCAGCCAAGAAGCTTCGGCGGGGCCTCCAGATACGCAGTATTTT
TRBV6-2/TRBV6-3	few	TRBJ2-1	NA	CASSRTATNEQFF	TGTGCCAGCAGCCGGACTGCTACCAATGAGCAGTTCTTC
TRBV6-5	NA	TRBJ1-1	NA	CASSYLPGGGNTEAFF	TGTGCCAGCAGTTACCTTCCGGGGGGCGGGAACACTGAAGCTTTCTTT
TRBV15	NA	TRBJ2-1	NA	CATSSRGTGSYNEQFF	TGTGCCACCAGCAGCCGGGGGACTGGCTCCTACAATGAGCAGTTCTTC
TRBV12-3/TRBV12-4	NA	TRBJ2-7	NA	CASSTTREQYF	TGTGCCAGCAGTACAACTAGGGAGCAGTACTTC
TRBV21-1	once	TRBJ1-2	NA	CASGRQGRSYGYTF	TGTGCCAGCGGACGACAGGGAAGATCCTATGGCTACACCTTC
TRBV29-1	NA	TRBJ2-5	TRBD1	CSVGTGGGETQYF	TGCAGCGTTGGAACAGGGGGTGGGGAGACCCAGTACTTC
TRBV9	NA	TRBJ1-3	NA	CASSAAYRSSGNTIYF	TGTGCCAGCAGCGCCGCCTACAGGTCCTCTGGAAACACCATATATTTT
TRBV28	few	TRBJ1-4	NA	CASSPRWRNEKLFF	TGTGCCAGCAGTCCCCGCTGGAGGAATGAAAAACTGTTTTTT
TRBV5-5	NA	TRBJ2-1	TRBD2	CASSLELAGGKEQFF	TGTGCCAGCAGCTTGGAACTAGCGGGGGGGAAAGAGCAGTTCTTC
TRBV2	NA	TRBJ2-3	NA	CASSEVGVQTDTQYF	TGTGCCAGCAGTGAAGTAGGGGTTCAAACAGATACGCAGTATTTT
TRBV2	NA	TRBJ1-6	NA	CASSGVRGTSYNSPLHF	TGTGCCAGCTCCGGTGTGAGGGGGACGTCCTATAATTCACCCCTCCACTTT
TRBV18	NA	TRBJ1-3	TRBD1	CASSPRQGPGNTIYF	TGTGCCAGCTCACCTAGACAGGGTCCTGGAAACACCATATATTTT
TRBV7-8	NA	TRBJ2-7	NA	CASSLGVQWLGGFYEQYF	TGTGCCAGCAGCTTAGGGGTACAGTGGCTAGGGGGATTCTACGAGCAGTACTTC
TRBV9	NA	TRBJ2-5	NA	CASSVRGTYSETQYF	TGTGCCAGCAGCGTTCGCGGGACGTACTCAGAGACCCAGTACTTC
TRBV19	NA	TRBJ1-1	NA	CASSIGRGNTEAFF	TGTGCCAGTAGTATAGGGCGGGGGAACACTGAAGCTTTCTTT